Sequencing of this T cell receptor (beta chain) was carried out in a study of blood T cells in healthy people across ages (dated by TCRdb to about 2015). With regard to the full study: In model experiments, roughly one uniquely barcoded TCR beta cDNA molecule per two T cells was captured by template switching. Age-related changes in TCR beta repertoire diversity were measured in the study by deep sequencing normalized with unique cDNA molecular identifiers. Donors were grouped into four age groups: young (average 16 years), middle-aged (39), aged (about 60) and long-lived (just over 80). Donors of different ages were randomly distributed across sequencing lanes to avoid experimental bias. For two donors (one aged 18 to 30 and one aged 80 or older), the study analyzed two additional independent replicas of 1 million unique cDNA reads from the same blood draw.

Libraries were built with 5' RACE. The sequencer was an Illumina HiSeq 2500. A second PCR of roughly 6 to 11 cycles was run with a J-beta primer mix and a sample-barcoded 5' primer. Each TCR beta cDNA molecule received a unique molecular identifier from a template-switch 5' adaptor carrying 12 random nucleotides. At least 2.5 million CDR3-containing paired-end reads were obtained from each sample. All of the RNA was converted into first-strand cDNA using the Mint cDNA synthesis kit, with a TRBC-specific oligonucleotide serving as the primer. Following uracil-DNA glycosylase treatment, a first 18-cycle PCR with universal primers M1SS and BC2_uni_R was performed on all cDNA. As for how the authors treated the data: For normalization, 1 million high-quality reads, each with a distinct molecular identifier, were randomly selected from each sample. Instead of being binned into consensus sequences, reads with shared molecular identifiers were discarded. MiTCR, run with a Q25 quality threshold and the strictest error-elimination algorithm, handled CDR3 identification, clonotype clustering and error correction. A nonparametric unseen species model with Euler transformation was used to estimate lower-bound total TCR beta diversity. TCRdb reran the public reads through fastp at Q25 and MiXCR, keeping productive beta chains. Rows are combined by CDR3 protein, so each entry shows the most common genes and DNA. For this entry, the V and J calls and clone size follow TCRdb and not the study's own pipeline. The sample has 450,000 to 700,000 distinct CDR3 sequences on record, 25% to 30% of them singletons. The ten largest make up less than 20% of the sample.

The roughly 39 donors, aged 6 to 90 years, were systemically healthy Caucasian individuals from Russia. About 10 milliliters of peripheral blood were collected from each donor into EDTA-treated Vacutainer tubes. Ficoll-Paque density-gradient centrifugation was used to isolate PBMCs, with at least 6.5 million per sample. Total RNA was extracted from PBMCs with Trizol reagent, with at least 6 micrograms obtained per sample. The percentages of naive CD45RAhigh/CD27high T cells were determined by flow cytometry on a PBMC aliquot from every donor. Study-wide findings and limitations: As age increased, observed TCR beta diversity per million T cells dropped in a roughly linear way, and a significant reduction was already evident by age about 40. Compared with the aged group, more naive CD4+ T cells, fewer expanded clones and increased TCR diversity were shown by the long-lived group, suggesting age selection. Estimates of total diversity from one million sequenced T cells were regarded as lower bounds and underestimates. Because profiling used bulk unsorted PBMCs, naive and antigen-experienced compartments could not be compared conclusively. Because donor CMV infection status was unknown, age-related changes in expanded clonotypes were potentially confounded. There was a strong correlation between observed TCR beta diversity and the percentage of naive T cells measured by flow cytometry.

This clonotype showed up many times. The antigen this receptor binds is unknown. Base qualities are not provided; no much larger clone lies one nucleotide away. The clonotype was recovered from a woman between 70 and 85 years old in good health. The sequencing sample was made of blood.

The DNA reads TGTGCCAGCAGATCTACTAGCTTTGATACGCAGTATTTT. Translated, this gives CASRSTSFDTQYF. The sequence joins TRBV7-2 to TRBJ2-3, and the D gene may be TRBD2, 6 bases matching. The junction shows trimming of 6 bases on V and 6 bases on J, plus 13 bases between the germline ends. CDR1 SGHTA and CDR2 FQGNSA are derived from the germline V gene. From cysteine to phenylalanine, the CDR3 is 13 amino acids long. The sequence is cut down to CDR3 DNA, 39 bases in frame from base 1. With all but the CDR3 taken from the reference TRBV7-2 and TRBJ2-3 genes, the full variable domain is: GAGVSQSPSNKVTEKGKDVELRCDPISGHTALYWYRQSLGQGLEFLIYFQGNSAPDKSGLPSDRFSAERTGGSVSTLTIQRTQQEDSAVYLCASRSTSFDTQYFGPGTRLTVL.